The 29 T cell receptor beta chains in this list originate from one sample, sequenced in a study of blood T cell repertoires in COVID-19. Sequencing was performed with immunoSEQ multiplex PCR; in TCRdb, only in-frame clones are kept and a portion is missing. The data show approximately 84,000 clones, with approximately 80% seen just once and roughly 15% held by the top ten. The specimen sequenced was peripheral blood. Receptor source: a human donor in a cohort sampled during active COVID-19.

The chain has TRBV30 and TRBJ2-7; possibly TRBD2 for D (5 bases). Trimming removed 2 bases from V and 0 bases from J, with 8 bases in between. CDR3 length: 13 amino acids. Germline V gene lookup returns CDR1 GTSNPN and CDR2 SVGIG (reference sequence). CDR3 residues: CAWSPGNSYEQYF. The CDR3 DNA sequence: TGTGCCTGGAGTCCCGGGAACTCCTACGAGCAGTACTTC.

The chain carries TRBV5-1 and TRBJ1-1; D is perhaps TRBD1 (5 bases). V was shortened by 0 bases and J by 6 bases, with 18 bases between the two germline ends. The CDR3 length is 16 residues. Looked up from germline, CDR1 is SGHRS and CDR2 is YFSETQ. The CDR3 protein is CASSLAAGARRAEAFF. The CDR3 DNA sequence: TGCGCCAGCAGCTTGGCCGCTGGGGCGAGGAGAGCTGAAGCTTTCTTT.

The chain recombines TRBV5-1 with TRBJ2-5, with a weak D call TRBD1 (5 bases). CDR1 is SGHRS and CDR2 is YFSETQ in the germline V gene. The CDR3 loop spans 16 amino acids. Trimming took 3 bases from V and 2 from J, leaving 17 bases between them. In DNA, the CDR3 is TGCGCCAGCAGCTCGGGCCGATCTCAGGGACAAGAGACCCAGTACTTC. Its protein product is CASSSGRSQGQETQYF.

V gene TRBV15 combines with J gene TRBJ1-1; 7 nucleotides match TRBD1. This CDR3 is built from 15 residues. V was clipped by 7 bases and J by 1 base; unmatched bases: 9. Germline CDR1 reads LNHNV; CDR2 reads YYDKDF (reference sequence). CDR3 bases: TGTGCCACCAAGGCAGGGGGTTTTAAGAACACTGAAGCTTTCTTT. It is translated as CATKAGGFKNTEAFF.

V and J are TRBV27 and TRBJ2-6; D is unclear. The CDR3 sequence is 15 residues long. Trimming left V 0 bases short and J 2 bases short, with 5 bases between. In germline, CDR1 is MNHEY, CDR2 SMNVEV (reference sequence). The CDR3 DNA follows: TGTGCCAGCAGTTTATCCCCCGCTGGGGCCAACGTCCTGACTTTC. Its protein is CASSLSPAGANVLTF.

V and J are TRBV11-2 and TRBJ2-5, with D tentatively TRBD1 (6 bases). The CDR3 is 14 amino acids. Looked up from germline, CDR1 is SGHAT and CDR2 is FQNNGV. The V end was cut by 3 bases, the J end by 5 bases, with 13 bases between. CDR3 DNA: TGTGCCAGCAGCTTTGGGGGCCCCCTGGAGACCCAGTACTTC. It codes for CASSFGGPLETQYF.

This chain uses TRBV29-1 with TRBJ2-7; 11 nucleotides match TRBD2. Looked up from germline, CDR1 is SQVTM and CDR2 is ANQGSEA. Germline trimming cut 7 bases from V and 1 base from J; bases unmatched to any gene: 9. The CDR3 has 15 residues. For the CDR3, the DNA is TGCAGCGCGGCCGCACTAGCGGGAGCGTCCTACGAGCAGTACTTC. This translates into CSAAALAGASYEQYF.

This clone was recorded at least ten times. The rearrangement uses TRBV19 and TRBJ2-3; D may be TRBD1 (5 bases). Germline V CDR1 and CDR2: LNHDA, SQIVND (reference sequence). V lost 5 bases and J 6 bases, leaving 18 bases between the germline ends. The CDR3 runs 15 residues. The CDR3 protein is CASSVSLQPGDTQYF. The DNA for the CDR3 is TGTGCCAGTAGTGTTTCACTACAACCAGGGGATACGCAGTATTTT.

The CDR3 DNA is TGTGCCAGTAGAGACAGGGGGCTCACCGGGGAGCTGTTTTTT. Its translation is CASRDRGLTGELFF. This sequence joins TRBV19 and TRBJ2-2; 10 bases map to TRBD1. V lost 6 bases to trimming and J lost 4 bases; unmatched junction nucleotides: 2. The CDR3 runs 14 residues. CDR1 is LNHDA and CDR2 is SQIVND in the germline V gene (reference sequence).

This chain joins TRBV7-8 and TRBJ1-6; 8 nucleotides line up with TRBD1. The CDR3 extends over 16 amino acids. Losses at the gene ends were 5 bases for V and 8 bases for J; bases not matched to a gene: 11. Germline CDR1 reads SGHVS; CDR2 reads FQNEAQ. The CDR3 loop reads CASSPRTGSTDSPLHF. DNA of the CDR3: TGTGCCAGCAGCCCGAGGACAGGGTCCACTGATTCACCCCTCCACTTT. Full variable domain (missing parts from reference TRBV7-8 and TRBJ1-6): GAGVSQSPRYKVAKRGQDVALRCDPISGHVSLFWYQQALGQGPEFLTYFQNEAQLDKSGLPSDRFFAERPEGSVSTLKIQRTQQEDSAVYLCASSPRTGSTDSPLHFGNGTRLTVT.

V usage is TRBV28 and J usage is TRBJ2-1; 11 nucleotides align to TRBD2. CDR3 length equals 16 residues. The ends lost 6 bases at V and 2 bases at J; junction bases unmatched: 6. Germline V gives CDR1 MDHEN, CDR2 SYDVKM. The CDR3 loop reads CASSRTGLAAYNEQFF. CDR3 in DNA: TGTGCCAGCAGCCGGACGGGACTAGCGGCCTACAATGAGCAGTTCTTC.

V is TRBV30 and J is TRBJ1-6, with 7 bases matching TRBD1. In germline, CDR1 is GTSNPN, CDR2 SVGIG (reference sequence). V trimming: 2 bases; J trimming: 4 bases; junction bases outside the gene matches: 5. CDR3 length equals 15 residues. The CDR3 sequence is CAWSPPGQYNSPLHF. CDR3 coding DNA: TGTGCCTGGAGTCCGCCGGGACAGTATAATTCACCCCTCCACTTT.

This rearrangement joins TRBV5-1 to TRBJ2-7; no definite D call. With 4 bases removed from V and 3 bases from J, the gap between germline ends came to 8 bases. This CDR3 region has 12 residues. The germline gives CDR1 SGHRS, CDR2 YFSETQ. The CDR3, as DNA: TGCGCCAGCAGCGGCCAGGACTACGAGCAGTACTTC. It translates to CASSGQDYEQYF.

This clone was found once. The rearrangement joins TRBV5-1 to TRBJ2-7, with TRBD1 matching 9 bases. The germline V gene encodes CDR1 SGHRS and CDR2 YFSETQ. V was clipped by 4 bases and J by 4 bases; unmatched bases: 9. The CDR3 consists of 15 residues. The CDR3 spells CASSPNAGQGYEQYF. The CDR3 DNA is TGCGCCAGCAGCCCAAACGCGGGACAGGGTTACGAGCAGTACTTC.

This sequence joins TRBV11-3 and TRBJ2-1; 9 bases agree with TRBD2. This CDR3 is built from 18 residues. V was pared by 5 bases and J by 0 bases, with 11 bases of the junction left unmatched. Germline-derived CDR1 and CDR2 are SGHNT and YENEEA. In DNA form, the CDR3 reads TGTGCCAGCAGCCCAACTAGCGGGTGGGGTAGCTCCTACAATGAGCAGTTCTTC. Translated, it gives CASSPTSGWGSSYNEQFF.

V usage is TRBV7-2 and J usage is TRBJ2-7; TRBD2 matches at 15 bases. CDR1 is SGHTA and CDR2 is FQGNSA in the germline V gene. With 3 bases clipped from V and 4 bases from J, the junction kept 4 bases outside the gene matches. The CDR3 spans 16 residues. The DNA of the CDR3 is TGTGCCAGCAGCTTCAGGACTAGCGGGGGGGATTACGAGCAGTACTTC. This codes for CASSFRTSGGDYEQYF.

The chain is built from TRBV28 and TRBJ2-1; 7 positions agree with TRBD1. The CDR3 has 14 residues. The V segment lost 5 bases and the J segment 4 bases; nucleotides outside the gene matches: 5. Germline values: CDR1 MDHEN, CDR2 SYDVKM. DNA of the CDR3: TGTGCCAGCAGTCCGGGACAGAAGTACAATGAGCAGTTCTTC. It yields the protein CASSPGQKYNEQFF.

About this clone: Additional DNA sequences in this sample encode the identical CDR3. V is TRBV20-1 and J is TRBJ2-7; unclear D gene. CDR1 is DFQATT and CDR2 is SNEGSKA in the germline V gene (reference sequence). V lost 3 bases and J 3 bases, leaving 6 bases between the germline ends. The CDR3 spans 11 residues. Here the CDR3 reads CSASPSYEQYF. DNA for the CDR3: TGCAGTGCTAGTCCGAGCTACGAGCAGTACTTC.

The rearrangement links TRBV19 to TRBJ1-2; D ambiguous. The germline gives CDR1 LNHDA, CDR2 SQIVND (reference sequence). Trimming shortened V by 2 bases and J by 7 bases, and 14 bases separated the two germline ends. The CDR3 length is 14 residues. CDR3 sequence: CASSIKEGTGGYTF. DNA of the CDR3: TGTGCCAGTAGTATAAAAGAGGGAACGGGTGGCTACACCTTC. Complete variable domain (other parts from reference TRBV19 and TRBJ1-2): DGGITQSPKYLFRKEGQNVTLSCEQNLNHDAMYWYRQDPGQGLRLIYYSQIVNDFQKGDIAEGYSVSREKKESFPLTVTSAQKNPTAFYLCASSIKEGTGGYTFGSGTRLTVV.

Of note for this clone: An end of the junction does not agree with germline; a read error may underlie this. The J gene is TRBJ2-7, the V gene TRBV2; 7 bases line up with TRBD1. Germline V gene lookup returns CDR1 SNHLY and CDR2 FYNNEI. The CDR3 length is 14 residues. This CDR3 reads CASREEGASYEQYF. The CDR3 nucleotides are TGTGCCAGCAGGGAAGAGGGGGCGTCCTACGAGCAGTACTTC.

There are many counts of this clone. V and J are TRBV18 and TRBJ2-1; 9 positions match TRBD2. Germline assignment: CDR1 KGHSH and CDR2 LQKENI. CDR3 length equals 16 residues. The junction had 3 bases not matched to a gene; V was cut back by 0 bases and J by 3 bases. CDR3 amino acids: CASSPPRTSDYNEQFF. CDR3 in DNA: TGTGCCAGCTCACCACCGAGGACTAGCGACTACAATGAGCAGTTCTTC. The full variable domain, rest sourced from reference TRBV18 and TRBJ2-1, is NAGVMQNPRHLVRRRGQEARLRCSPMKGHSHVYWYRQLPEEGLKFMVYLQKENIIDESGMPKERFSAEFPKEGPSILRIQQVVRGDSAAYFCASSPPRTSDYNEQFFGPGTRLTVL.

V usage is TRBV18 and J usage is TRBJ1-1; tentative D call: TRBD1 (6 bases). CDR1 and CDR2 (germline): KGHSH, LQKENI. The length of the CDR3 is 17 residues. Trimming removed 5 bases at V and 1 base at J, with 20 bases between. The CDR3 spells CASSSDRLSTRNTEAFF. The DNA of the CDR3 is TGTGCCAGCTCATCCGACAGGCTCTCCACAAGGAACACTGAAGCTTTCTTT.

This sequence joins TRBV30 and TRBJ2-1, with TRBD1 as a possible D gene (5 bases). Germline values: CDR1 GTSNPN, CDR2 SVGIG (reference sequence). The V end was cut by 0 bases, the J end by 4 bases, with 22 bases between. This CDR3 has 18 residues. The CDR3 reads CAWSVPFSRATFYNEQFF. In DNA, the CDR3 is TGTGCCTGGAGTGTACCCTTTTCCAGGGCGACTTTTTACAATGAGCAGTTCTTC.

The chain recombines TRBV6-5 with TRBJ2-7, with TRBD1 as a possible D gene (5 bases). CDR1 is MNHEY, CDR2 SVGAGI, per germline. V was cut by 6 bases and J by 0 bases, with 15 bases left in between. This CDR3 is 15 amino acids long. Written as DNA, the CDR3 is TGTGCCAGCAGCGCTGACAGCACACTCTCCTACGAGCAGTACTTC. It is translated as CASSADSTLSYEQYF.

The chain combines TRBV5-1 with TRBJ1-4, with D perhaps TRBD1 (5 bases). Trimming left V 3 bases short and J 7 bases short, with 13 bases between. From germline, CDR1 is SGHRS and CDR2 YFSETQ. The CDR3 spans 14 residues. The CDR3 loop reads CASSWQGIGEKLFF. CDR3 DNA: TGCGCCAGCAGCTGGCAGGGTATAGGTGAAAAACTGTTTTTT. Supplemented by reference TRBV5-1 and TRBJ1-4, the full variable domain reads KAGVTQTPRYLIKTRGQQVTLSCSPISGHRSVSWYQQTPGQGLQFLFEYFSETQRNKGNFPGRFSGRQFSNSRSEMNVSTLELGDSALYLCASSWQGIGEKLFFGSGTQLSVL.

The V call is TRBV28, the J call TRBJ1-5, with 9 positions matching TRBD1. This CDR3 is 13 amino acids long. The V gene's germline CDR1 is MDHEN and CDR2 SYDVKM. V lost 7 bases to trimming and J lost 5 bases; unmatched junction nucleotides: 3. The CDR3 nucleotides are TGTGCCAGCACCCGGACAGGGGATCAGCCCCAGCATTTT. Amino acids: CASTRTGDQPQHF.

The V and J genes are TRBV2 and TRBJ2-1, with a possible D match to TRBD2 (5 bases). Germline values: CDR1 SNHLY, CDR2 FYNNEI. The V end lost 6 bases, the J end lost 10 bases, and 16 bases lay between the germline ends. The CDR3 length is 13 residues. CDR3 DNA: TGTGCCAGCAGCTCCGCCCCAAGAGGGGAGCAGTTCTTC. Residues: CASSSAPRGEQFF.

The genes are TRBV27 and TRBJ2-3; 7 bases match TRBD2. CDR1 is MNHEY, CDR2 SMNVEV, per germline (reference sequence). The CDR3 totals 14 residues. The J segment lost 5 bases and the V segment lost 3 bases, leaving 5 bases of the junction unmatched. The CDR3 loop reads CASSLWGGGDTQYF. The CDR3 coding sequence is TGTGCCAGCAGTTTGTGGGGCGGGGGAGATACGCAGTATTTT.

This chain connects TRBV6-1 to TRBJ1-1; D gene uncertain. The CDR3 length is 12 residues. V lost 2 bases to trimming and J lost 7 bases, with 8 bases between them. Germline values: CDR1 MNHNS, CDR2 SASEGT. In DNA, the CDR3 is TGTGCCAGCAGTGAAAACTTGTTTGAAGCTTTCTTT. Its protein is CASSENLFEAFF.